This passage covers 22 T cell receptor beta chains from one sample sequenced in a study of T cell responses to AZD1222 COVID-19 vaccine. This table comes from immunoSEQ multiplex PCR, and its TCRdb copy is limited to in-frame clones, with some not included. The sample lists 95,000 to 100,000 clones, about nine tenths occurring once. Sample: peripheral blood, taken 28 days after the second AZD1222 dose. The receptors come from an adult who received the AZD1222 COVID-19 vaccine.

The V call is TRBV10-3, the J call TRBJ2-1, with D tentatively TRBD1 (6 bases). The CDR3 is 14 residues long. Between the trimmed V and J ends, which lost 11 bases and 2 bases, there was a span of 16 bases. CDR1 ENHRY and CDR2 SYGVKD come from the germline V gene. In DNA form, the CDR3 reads TGTGCCTCCAGAATCCAGGGGCCCTACAATGAGCAGTTCTTC. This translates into CASRIQGPYNEQFF.

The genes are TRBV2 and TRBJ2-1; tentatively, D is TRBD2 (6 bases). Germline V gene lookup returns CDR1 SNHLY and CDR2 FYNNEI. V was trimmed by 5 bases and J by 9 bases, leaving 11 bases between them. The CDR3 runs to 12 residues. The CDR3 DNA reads TGTGCCAGCAGTACCATGGGGGGTGAGCAGTTCTTC. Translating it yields CASSTMGGEQFF.

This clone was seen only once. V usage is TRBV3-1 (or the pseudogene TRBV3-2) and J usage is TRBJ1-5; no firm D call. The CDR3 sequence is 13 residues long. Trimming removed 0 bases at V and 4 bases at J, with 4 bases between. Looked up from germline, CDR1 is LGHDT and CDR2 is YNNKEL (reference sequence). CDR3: CASSQDGNQPQHF. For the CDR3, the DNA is TGTGCCAGCAGCCAAGATGGAAATCAGCCCCAGCATTTT.

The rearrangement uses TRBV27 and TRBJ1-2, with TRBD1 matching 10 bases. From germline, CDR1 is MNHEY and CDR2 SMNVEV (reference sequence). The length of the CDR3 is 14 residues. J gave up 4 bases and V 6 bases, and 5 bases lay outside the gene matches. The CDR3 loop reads CASRDRGNSYGYTF. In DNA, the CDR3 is TGTGCCAGCAGGGACAGGGGGAATAGCTATGGCTACACCTTC.

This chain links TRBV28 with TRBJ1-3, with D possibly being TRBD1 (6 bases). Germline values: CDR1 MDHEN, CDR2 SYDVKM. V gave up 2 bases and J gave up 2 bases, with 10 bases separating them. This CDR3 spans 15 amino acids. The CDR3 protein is CASSLLQGPGNTIYF. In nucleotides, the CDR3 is TGTGCCAGCAGTTTACTCCAGGGGCCTGGAAACACCATATATTTT.

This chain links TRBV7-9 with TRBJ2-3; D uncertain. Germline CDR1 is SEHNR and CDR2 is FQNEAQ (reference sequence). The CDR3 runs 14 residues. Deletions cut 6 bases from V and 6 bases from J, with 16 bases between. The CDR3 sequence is CASRGWVSADTQYF. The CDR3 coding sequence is TGTGCCAGCAGGGGCTGGGTGAGCGCCGATACGCAGTATTTT. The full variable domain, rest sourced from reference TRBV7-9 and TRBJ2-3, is DTGVSQNPRHKITKRGQNVTFRCDPISEHNRLYWYRQTLGQGPEFLTYFQNEAQLEKSRLLSDRFSAERPKGSFSTLEIQRTEQGDSAMYLCASRGWVSADTQYFGPGTRLTVL.

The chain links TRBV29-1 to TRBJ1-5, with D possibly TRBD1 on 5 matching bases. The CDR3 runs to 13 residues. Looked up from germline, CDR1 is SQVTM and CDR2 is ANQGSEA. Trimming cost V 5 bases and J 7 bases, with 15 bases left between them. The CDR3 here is CSVTSMAGQPQHF. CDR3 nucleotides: TGCAGCGTTACCAGCATGGCAGGGCAGCCCCAGCATTTT. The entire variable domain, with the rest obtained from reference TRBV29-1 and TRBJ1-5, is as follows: SAVISQKPSRDICQRGTSLTIQCQVDSQVTMMFWYRQQPGQSLTLIATANQGSEATYESGFVIDKFPISRPNLTFSTLTVSNMSPEDSSIYLCSVTSMAGQPQHFGDGTRLSIL.

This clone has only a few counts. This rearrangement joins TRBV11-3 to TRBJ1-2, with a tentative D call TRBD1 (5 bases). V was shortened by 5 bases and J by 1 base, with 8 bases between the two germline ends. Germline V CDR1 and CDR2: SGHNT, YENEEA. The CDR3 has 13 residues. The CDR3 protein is CASSRGHNYGYTF. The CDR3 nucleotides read TGTGCCAGCAGCCGAGGACATAACTATGGCTACACCTTC.

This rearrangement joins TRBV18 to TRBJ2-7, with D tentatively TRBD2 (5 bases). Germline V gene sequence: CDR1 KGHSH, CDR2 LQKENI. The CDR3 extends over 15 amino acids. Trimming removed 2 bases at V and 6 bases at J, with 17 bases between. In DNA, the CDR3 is TGTGCCAGCTCACCAAGCGGAAAGGGCCCTGGCGAGCAGTACTTC. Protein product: CASSPSGKGPGEQYF.

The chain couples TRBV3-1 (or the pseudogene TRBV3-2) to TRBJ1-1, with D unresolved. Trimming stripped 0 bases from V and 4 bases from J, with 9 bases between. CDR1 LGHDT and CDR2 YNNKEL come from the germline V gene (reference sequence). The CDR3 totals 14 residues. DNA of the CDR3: TGTGCCAGCAGCCAAGAAATGGCATCCACTGAAGCTTTCTTT. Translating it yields CASSQEMASTEAFF.

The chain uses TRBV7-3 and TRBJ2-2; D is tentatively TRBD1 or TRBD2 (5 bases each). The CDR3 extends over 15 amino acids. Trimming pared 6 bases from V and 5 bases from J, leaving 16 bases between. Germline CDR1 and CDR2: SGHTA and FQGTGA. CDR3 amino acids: CASSLRGVRTGELFF. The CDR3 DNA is TGTGCCAGCAGTCTCCGAGGGGTACGGACCGGGGAGCTGTTTTTT.

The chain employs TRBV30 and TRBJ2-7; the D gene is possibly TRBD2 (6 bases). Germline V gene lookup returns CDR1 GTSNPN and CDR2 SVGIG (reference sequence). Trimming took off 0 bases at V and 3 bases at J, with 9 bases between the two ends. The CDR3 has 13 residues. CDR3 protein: CAWSVGGNYEQYF. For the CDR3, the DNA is TGTGCCTGGAGTGTCGGCGGGAACTACGAGCAGTACTTC.

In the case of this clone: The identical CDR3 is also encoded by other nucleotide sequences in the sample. CDR3 region: CASSLGQGDQPQHF. The DNA for the CDR3 is TGTGCCAGCAGTCTCGGACAGGGCGATCAGCCCCAGCATTTT. This chain connects TRBV28 to TRBJ1-5, with TRBD1 matching 8 bases. Unmatched junction bases numbered 5, after V lost 5 bases and J lost 5 bases. Germline CDR1 is MDHEN and CDR2 is SYDVKM. The CDR3 is 14 amino acids.

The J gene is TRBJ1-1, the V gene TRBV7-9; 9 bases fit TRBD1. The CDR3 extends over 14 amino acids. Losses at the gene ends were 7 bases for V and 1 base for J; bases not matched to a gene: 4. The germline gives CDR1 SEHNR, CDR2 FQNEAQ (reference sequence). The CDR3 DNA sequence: TGTGCCAGCAACCGGGACAGGGCGAACACTGAAGCTTTCTTT. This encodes CASNRDRANTEAFF. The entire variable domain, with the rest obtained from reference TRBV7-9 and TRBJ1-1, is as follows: DTGVSQNPRHKITKRGQNVTFRCDPISEHNRLYWYRQTLGQGPEFLTYFQNEAQLEKSRLLSDRFSAERPKGSFSTLEIQRTEQGDSAMYLCASNRDRANTEAFFGQGTRLTVV.

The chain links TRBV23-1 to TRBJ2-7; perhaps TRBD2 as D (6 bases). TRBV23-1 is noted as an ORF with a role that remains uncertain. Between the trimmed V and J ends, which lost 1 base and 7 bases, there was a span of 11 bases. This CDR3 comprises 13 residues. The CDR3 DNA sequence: TGCGCCAGCAGTCAATTTGGGGGGAGTGAGCAGTACTTC. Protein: CASSQFGGSEQYF.

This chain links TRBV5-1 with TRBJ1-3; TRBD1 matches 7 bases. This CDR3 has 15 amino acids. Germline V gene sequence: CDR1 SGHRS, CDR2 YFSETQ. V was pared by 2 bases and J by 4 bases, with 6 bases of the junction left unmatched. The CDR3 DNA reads TGCGCCAGCAGCTTAACAGGGGCGTACGGAAACACCATATATTTT. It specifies CASSLTGAYGNTIYF.

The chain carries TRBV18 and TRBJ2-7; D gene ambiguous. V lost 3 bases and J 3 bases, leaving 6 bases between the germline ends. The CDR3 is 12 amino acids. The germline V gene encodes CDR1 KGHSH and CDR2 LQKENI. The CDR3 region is CASSPTVYEQYF. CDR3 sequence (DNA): TGTGCCAGCTCACCGACTGTCTACGAGCAGTACTTC.

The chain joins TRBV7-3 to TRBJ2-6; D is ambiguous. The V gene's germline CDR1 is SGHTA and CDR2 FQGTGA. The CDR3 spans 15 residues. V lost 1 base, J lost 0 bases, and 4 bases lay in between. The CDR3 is CASSLILSGANVLTF. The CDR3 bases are TGTGCCAGCAGCTTAATACTCTCTGGGGCCAACGTCCTGACTTTC.

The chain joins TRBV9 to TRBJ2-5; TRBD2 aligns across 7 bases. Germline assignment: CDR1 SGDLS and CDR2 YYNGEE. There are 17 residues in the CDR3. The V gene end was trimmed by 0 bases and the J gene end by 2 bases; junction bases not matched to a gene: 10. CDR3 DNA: TGTGCCAGCAGCGTAGGAGAGAGGTGGGGGGGGCAAGAGACCCAGTACTTC. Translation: CASSVGERWGGQETQYF.

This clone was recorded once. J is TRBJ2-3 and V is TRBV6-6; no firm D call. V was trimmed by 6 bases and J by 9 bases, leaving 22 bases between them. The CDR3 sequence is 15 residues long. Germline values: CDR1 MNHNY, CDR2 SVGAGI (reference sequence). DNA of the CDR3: TGTGCCAGCAGCGAGATGGCGATCGAGCAGTCGACGCAGTATTTT. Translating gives CASSEMAIEQSTQYF.

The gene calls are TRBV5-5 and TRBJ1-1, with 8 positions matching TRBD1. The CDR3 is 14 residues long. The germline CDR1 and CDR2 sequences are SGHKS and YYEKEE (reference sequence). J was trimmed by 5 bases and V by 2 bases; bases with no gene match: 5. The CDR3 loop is CASSFTGGNTEAFF. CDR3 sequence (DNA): TGTGCCAGCAGCTTCACAGGGGGAAATACTGAAGCTTTCTTT.

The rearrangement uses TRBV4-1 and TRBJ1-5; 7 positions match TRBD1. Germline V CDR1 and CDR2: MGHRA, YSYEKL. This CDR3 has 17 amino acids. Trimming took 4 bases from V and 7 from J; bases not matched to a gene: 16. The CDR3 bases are TGCGCCAGCAGCCTTACTAAAGGACCGACAGGGAGACAGCCCCAGCATTTT. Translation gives CASSLTKGPTGRQPQHF.